Shown below are 21 T cell receptor beta chains from a single sample sequenced in a study of cytomegalovirus exposure and HLA in healthy donors. The PCR was carried out with 60 Vbeta primers and 13 Jbeta primers. TCRdb's copy holds only in-frame clones and misses some; the assay was immunoSEQ multiplex PCR. The sample holds over 110,000 clones, 70% to 85% seen once. Sequenced: PBMCs. The source of these receptors is a male donor in good health and CMV-seronegative.

This rearrangement joins TRBV28 to TRBJ1-5, with TRBD1 identical over 7 bases. The length of the CDR3 is 13 residues. The V gene end was trimmed by 6 bases and the J gene end by 6 bases; junction bases not matched to a gene: 5. CDR1 and CDR2 (germline): MDHEN, SYDVKM. The CDR3 coding sequence is TGTGCCAGCAGGCCGGGACAGATTCAGCCCCAGCATTTT. This translates into CASRPGQIQPQHF.

Concerning this clone: In the same sample, other DNA sequences code for this CDR3. The chain joins TRBV7-3 to TRBJ2-3; D remains ambiguous. This CDR3 has 12 amino acids. With 6 bases removed from V and 0 bases from J, the gap between germline ends came to 4 bases. The germline V gene has CDR1 SGHTA and CDR2 FQGTGA. The CDR3, as DNA: TGTGCCAGCAGTCCTAGCACAGATACGCAGTATTTT. This codes for CASSPSTDTQYF.

Written as DNA, the CDR3 is TGTGCCAGCAGTTGGGCTAGCGCCTCGGATACGCAGTATTTT. This codes for CASSWASASDTQYF. This rearrangement joins TRBV27 to TRBJ2-3; possibly TRBD2 for D (6 bases). The CDR3 contains 14 residues. Germline values: CDR1 MNHEY, CDR2 SMNVEV (reference sequence). V was trimmed by 4 bases and J by 6 bases, leaving 14 bases between them.

The chain employs TRBV27 and TRBJ2-3; 11 bases line up with TRBD1. The CDR3 is 15 residues long. Germline V gives CDR1 MNHEY, CDR2 SMNVEV (reference sequence). The J segment lost 9 bases and the V segment lost 5 bases, leaving 10 bases of the junction unmatched. The CDR3 bases are TGTGCCAGCAGTCCTTGGGACAGGGGGAGTCGCACGCAGTATTTT. It translates to CASSPWDRGSRTQYF.

The CDR3 spells CASSLANRVSDTQYF. The CDR3 DNA follows: TGTGCCAGCAGCTTAGCGAACAGGGTCTCCGATACGCAGTATTTT. This sequence joins TRBV7-6 and TRBJ2-3; maybe TRBD1 (6 bases). With 0 bases removed from V and 6 bases from J, the gap between germline ends came to 13 bases. Per the germline V gene, CDR1 is SGHVS and CDR2 is FNYEAQ. CDR3 length: 15 amino acids.

The rearrangement links TRBV28 to TRBJ2-3; D might be TRBD1 (6 bases). This CDR3 has 15 amino acids. V lost 3 bases to trimming and J lost 2 bases, with 12 bases between them. Germline CDR1 MDHEN, CDR2 SYDVKM. The CDR3 region has the DNA TGTGCCAGCAGTTTCAATACGGGACACACAGATACGCAGTATTTT. Translating it yields CASSFNTGHTDTQYF.

This CDR3 reads CASSQDWTGLVSYTF. The CDR3 bases are TGTGCCAGCAGCCAAGACTGGACAGGGTTGGTGAGCTACACCTTC. This sequence joins TRBV4-2 and TRBJ1-2; 8 nucleotides line up with TRBD1. CDR1 is LGHNA, CDR2 YNFKEQ, per germline. V shed 0 bases and J 9 bases; nucleotides not matched to a gene: 9. The CDR3 totals 15 residues.

The V gene is TRBV30, the J gene TRBJ2-5; TRBD2 agrees at 9 bases. V gave up 3 bases and J gave up 2 bases; unmatched junction bases: 4. The CDR3 has 14 residues. The germline CDR1 and CDR2 sequences are GTSNPN and SVGIG (reference sequence). The CDR3 protein is CAWRTSGSQETQYF. CDR3 nucleotides: TGTGCCTGGAGGACTAGCGGTTCTCAAGAGACCCAGTACTTC.

The V gene is TRBV9, the J gene TRBJ2-3, with TRBD2 matching 8 bases. CDR1 SGDLS and CDR2 YYNGEE come from the germline V gene. This CDR3 region has 16 residues. Trimming removed 3 bases from V and 3 bases from J; junction bases left unmatched: 9. The CDR3 nucleotides read TGTGCCAGCAGCGCGGGGGGGGGACCGAGAACAGATACGCAGTATTTT. It yields the protein CASSAGGGPRTDTQYF.

This chain links TRBV23-1 with TRBJ2-7; TRBD2 is a possible D gene (7 bases). TRBV23-1 is reported as an ORF; its role is uncertain. V gave up 6 bases and J gave up 1 base, with 13 bases separating them. The CDR3 spans 14 residues. Here the CDR3 DNA reads TGCGCCAGCAGACAAGGGGGGGAATCCTACGAGCAGTACTTC. Protein sequence: CASRQGGESYEQYF.

This rearrangement joins TRBV7-6 to TRBJ2-1; the D gene is possibly TRBD2 (5 bases). V shed 1 base and J shed 9 bases, with 25 bases lying between them. CDR1 SGHVS and CDR2 FNYEAQ come from the germline V gene. The CDR3 covers 18 residues. The CDR3 sequence: CASSLELGEVGVSIEQFF. CDR3 coding DNA: TGTGCCAGCAGCTTAGAACTAGGCGAGGTGGGAGTCTCTATTGAGCAGTTCTTC. The entire variable domain, with the rest obtained from reference TRBV7-6 and TRBJ2-1, is as follows: GAGVSQSPRYKVTKRGQDVALRCDPISGHVSLYWYRQALGQGPEFLTYFNYEAQQDKSGLPNDRFSAERPEGSISTLTIQRTEQRDSAMYRCASSLELGEVGVSIEQFFGPGTRLTVL.

This chain links TRBV4-3 with TRBJ1-3, with no clear D. This CDR3 contains 16 residues. V was cut by 4 bases and J by 3 bases, with 16 bases left in between. From germline, CDR1 is LGHNA and CDR2 YSLEER. The CDR3 loop is CASSLTRSQDGNTIYF. In DNA, the CDR3 is TGCGCCAGCAGCCTCACCCGAAGCCAGGATGGAAACACCATATATTTT.

The V gene is TRBV6-1, the J gene TRBJ2-1; D might be TRBD2 (6 bases). Germline-derived CDR1 and CDR2 are MNHNS and SASEGT. The V gene lost 2 bases and the J gene lost 13 bases, with 21 bases spanning the gap. CDR3 length: 15 residues. The CDR3 coding sequence is TGTGCCAGCAGTGAAAGGGACTTGACATCAAGGAGTCAGTTCTTC. Protein sequence: CASSERDLTSRSQFF.

The chain combines TRBV6-1 with TRBJ2-2; 8 bases align to TRBD1. Trimming cost V 6 bases and J 5 bases; bases outside gene matches: 5. From germline, CDR1 is MNHNS and CDR2 SASEGT. This CDR3 is 14 amino acids long. The CDR3 loop is CASRYRGSTGELFF. The CDR3 DNA sequence: TGTGCCAGCAGATACAGGGGGTCAACCGGGGAGCTGTTTTTT.

The V and J genes are TRBV7-9 and TRBJ1-1; a possible D gene is TRBD1 (6 bases). Germline V gives CDR1 SEHNR, CDR2 FQNEAQ (reference sequence). The CDR3 is 16 residues long. With 5 bases removed from V and 3 bases from J, the gap between germline ends came to 19 bases. The CDR3 loop reads CASSDGEGTGYTEAFF. The CDR3, as DNA: TGTGCCAGCAGCGACGGTGAGGGAACAGGGTACACTGAAGCTTTCTTT.

The rearrangement joins TRBV7-9 to TRBJ2-1; D ambiguous. This CDR3 region has 12 residues. V lost 3 bases and J lost 6, with 6 bases in between. The germline CDR1 and CDR2 sequences are SEHNR and FQNEAQ (reference sequence). The CDR3 sequence: CASSFSSNEQFF. CDR3 nucleotide sequence: TGTGCCAGCAGCTTTAGTAGCAATGAGCAGTTCTTC. The whole variable domain, filled in from reference TRBV7-9 and TRBJ2-1, reads DTGVSQNPRHKITKRGQNVTFRCDPISEHNRLYWYRQTLGQGPEFLTYFQNEAQLEKSRLLSDRFSAERPKGSFSTLEIQRTEQGDSAMYLCASSFSSNEQFFGPGTRLTVL.

The chain uses TRBV6-6 and TRBJ2-3, with 12 bases that match TRBD2. The CDR3 has 16 amino acids. The trim removed 6 bases at V and 0 bases at J, leaving 4 bases unmatched. CDR1 is MNHNY, CDR2 SVGAGI, per germline (reference sequence). The CDR3 loop reads CASRTGLAGSTDTQYF. The CDR3 bases are TGTGCCAGCAGGACCGGACTAGCGGGAAGCACAGATACGCAGTATTTT.

The chain couples TRBV30 to TRBJ2-1; 9 positions match TRBD2. This CDR3 spans 16 amino acids. Germline V lookup: CDR1 GTSNPN, CDR2 SVGIG (reference sequence). Germline trimming cut 7 bases from V and 0 bases from J; bases unmatched to any gene: 10. The CDR3 sequence: CAYIAGAVSSYNEQFF. The CDR3 DNA reads as TGTGCCTACATAGCGGGAGCCGTAAGCTCCTACAATGAGCAGTTCTTC.

The sample holds many counts of this clone. The junction and the germline gene differ at one end; a read error may be behind it. This sequence joins TRBV9 and TRBJ2-7; TRBD1 might be the D (5 bases). Germline V gene data show CDR1 as SGDLS and CDR2 as YYNGEE. This CDR3 contains 10 residues. CDR3 coding DNA: TGTGCCAGCAATAACGTCAGGGCAGACTTC. Translated, it gives CASNNVRADF.

This clone was found a few times. The chain joins TRBV4-3 to TRBJ2-1; 9 positions match TRBD2. V gave up 1 base and J gave up 0 bases; unmatched junction bases: 7. This CDR3 is built from 18 residues. CDR1 and CDR2 (germline): LGHNA, YSLEER. In DNA form, the CDR3 reads TGCGCCAGCAGCCAAGGTGGGCCTAGCGGGATCTCCTACAATGAGCAGTTCTTC. Translating gives CASSQGGPSGISYNEQFF.

The chain carries TRBV30 and TRBJ1-5; D ambiguous. The CDR3 covers 13 residues. CDR1 and CDR2 from the germline V gene are GTSNPN and SVGIG (reference sequence). V was cut by 0 bases and J by 4 bases, with 7 bases left in between. This CDR3 reads CAWSVLGNQPQHF. Here the CDR3 DNA reads TGTGCCTGGAGTGTACTTGGTAATCAGCCCCAGCATTTT.